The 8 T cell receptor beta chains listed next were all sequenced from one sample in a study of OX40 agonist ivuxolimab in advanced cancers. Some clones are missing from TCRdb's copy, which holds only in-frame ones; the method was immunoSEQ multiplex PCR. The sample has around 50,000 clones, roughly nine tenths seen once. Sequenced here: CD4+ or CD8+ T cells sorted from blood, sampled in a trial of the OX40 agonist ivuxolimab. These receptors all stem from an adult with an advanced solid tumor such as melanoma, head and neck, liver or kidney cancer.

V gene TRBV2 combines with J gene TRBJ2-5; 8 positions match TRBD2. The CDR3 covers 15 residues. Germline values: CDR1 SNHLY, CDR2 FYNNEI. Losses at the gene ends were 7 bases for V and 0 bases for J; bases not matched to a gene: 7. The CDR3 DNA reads TGTGCCAGCAAGAAGGGACTAGAGTACCAAGAGACCCAGTACTTC. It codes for CASKKGLEYQETQYF.

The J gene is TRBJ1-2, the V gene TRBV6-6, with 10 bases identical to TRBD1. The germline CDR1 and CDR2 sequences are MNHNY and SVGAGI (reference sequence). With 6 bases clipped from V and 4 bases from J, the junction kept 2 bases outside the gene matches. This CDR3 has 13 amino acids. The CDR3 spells CASRDRGGYGYTF. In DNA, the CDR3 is TGTGCCAGCAGGGACAGGGGGGGCTATGGCTACACCTTC.

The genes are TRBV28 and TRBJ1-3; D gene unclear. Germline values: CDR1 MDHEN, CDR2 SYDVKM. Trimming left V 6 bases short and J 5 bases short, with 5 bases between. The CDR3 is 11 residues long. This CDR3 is CASSQRNTIYF. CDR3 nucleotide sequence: TGTGCCAGCAGCCAAAGAAACACCATATATTTT.

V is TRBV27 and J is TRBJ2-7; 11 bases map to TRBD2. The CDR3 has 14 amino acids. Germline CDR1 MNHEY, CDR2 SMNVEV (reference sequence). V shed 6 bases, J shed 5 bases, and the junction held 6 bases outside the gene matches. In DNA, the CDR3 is TGTGCCAGCAGAATAGCGGGGGGGCCCCACGAGCAGTACTTC. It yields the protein CASRIAGGPHEQYF.

Here the CDR3 reads CASSQGLAGYNEQFF. CDR3 DNA sequence: TGCGCCAGCAGCCAAGGACTAGCGGGTTACAATGAGCAGTTCTTC. The chain links TRBV4-1 to TRBJ2-1; 10 nucleotides align to TRBD2. The J segment lost 4 bases and the V segment lost 1 base, leaving 1 base of the junction unmatched. Germline V gene lookup returns CDR1 MGHRA and CDR2 YSYEKL. This CDR3 spans 15 amino acids.

The CDR3 DNA reads as TGTGCCAGCAGTTTGTTCACAGGGGGGACTGAAGCTTTCTTT. It translates to CASSLFTGGTEAFF. The chain couples TRBV27 to TRBJ1-1; the match to TRBD1 covers 8 bases. With V trimmed by 3 bases and J by 5 bases, 5 bases remained unmatched. The germline V gene has CDR1 MNHEY and CDR2 SMNVEV (reference sequence). The CDR3 is 14 amino acids.

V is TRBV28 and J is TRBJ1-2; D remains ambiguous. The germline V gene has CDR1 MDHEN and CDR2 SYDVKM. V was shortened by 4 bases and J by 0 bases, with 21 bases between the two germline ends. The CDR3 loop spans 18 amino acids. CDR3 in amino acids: CASSSTPNLRPTNYGYTF. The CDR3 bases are TGTGCCAGCAGTTCCACACCCAATCTCCGACCAACTAACTATGGCTACACCTTC.

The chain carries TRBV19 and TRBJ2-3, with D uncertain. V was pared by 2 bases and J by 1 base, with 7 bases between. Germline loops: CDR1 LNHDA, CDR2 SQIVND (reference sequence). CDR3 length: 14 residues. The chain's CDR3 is CASSILGRTDTQYF. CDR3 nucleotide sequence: TGTGCCAGTAGTATATTGGGCCGCACAGATACGCAGTATTTT.